The rows below give T cell receptor beta chains drawn from one sample of a study of T cell repertoires in cytomegalovirus infection. MiXCR, run by TCRdb on the reads, gives a single entry per CDR3 protein. The data show approximately 500,000 distinct CDR3 sequences, more than 20% seen once. Material: PBMCs. The receptor source for this set is a human donor in good health (CMV status not recorded). Some clones in this sample may be carry-over from other donors' samples. CDR3s include the opening cysteine and the closing phenylalanine or tryptophan. Clone sizes are given selectively: once, few, many, or a class where the clone is expanded.

J: TRBJ2-1
V: TRBV12-3/TRBV12-4
size: few
CDR3: CASSLLHEQFF

J: TRBJ2-3
V: TRBV7-2
size: many
CDR3: CASSPTLRTSGPTDTQYF

J: TRBJ1-3
V: TRBV24-1
size: NA
CDR3: CATPPITAGNTIYF

J: TRBJ2-3
V: TRBV15
size: NA
CDR3: CATGKGGRADTQYF

J: TRBJ2-5
V: TRBV14
size: few
CDR3: CASSQVLGSGYGLAGPGARETQYF

J: TRBJ1-4
V: TRBV3-1
size: few
CDR3: CASSLQGPVSEKLFF

J: TRBJ1-1
V: TRBV7-6
size: many
CDR3: CASSAGTAGTEAFF

J: TRBJ2-3
V: TRBV4-1
size: few
CDR3: CASSQALAGAPERDTDTQYF

J: TRBJ2-5
V: TRBV19
size: few
CDR3: CASSIPGQGSPQETQYF

J: TRBJ2-3
V: TRBV14
size: NA
CDR3: CASSQVRAGDPDTQYF

J: TRBJ1-5
V: TRBV30
size: NA
CDR3: CAWNRESNQPQHF

J: TRBJ2-5
V: TRBV7-8
size: few
CDR3: CASSLVGDRGRETQYF

J: TRBJ1-1
V: TRBV7-6
size: few
CDR3: CASSATGGAEPEAFF

J: TRBJ2-1
V: TRBV2
size: NA
CDR3: CASTPSGRVYEQFF

J: TRBJ2-1
V: TRBV2
size: NA
CDR3: CASSGLAGPLGEQFF

J: TRBJ2-2
V: TRBV2
size: NA
CDR3: CASSKTNVNTGELFF

J: TRBJ2-1
V: TRBV28
size: NA
CDR3: CASSCRGPHNEQFF

J: TRBJ2-1
V: TRBV7-9
size: NA
CDR3: CASSSTSGRVFEQFF

J: TRBJ2-1
V: TRBV7-2
size: many
CDR3: CASSGSSGSYNEQFF

J: TRBJ2-1
V: TRBV6-6
size: few
CDR3: CASSRQRLNNEQFF

J: TRBJ2-3
V: TRBV7-2
size: few
CDR3: CASSLWRKTSDTQYF

J: TRBJ2-5
V: TRBV14
size: NA
CDR3: CASSRAAQETQYF

J: TRBJ2-5
V: TRBV18
size: NA
CDR3: CASSPSAAQETQYF

J: TRBJ2-3
V: TRBV7-9
size: many
CDR3: CASSPGQGSTDTQYF

J: TRBJ1-5
V: TRBV27
size: NA
CDR3: CASSHKRSNQPQHF

J: TRBJ2-5
V: TRBV7-9
size: few
CDR3: CATGEETQYF

J: TRBJ1-1
V: TRBV5-6
size: NA
CDR3: CASSRTGRNTEAFF

J: TRBJ2-1
V: TRBV7-6
size: NA
CDR3: CASSPALRTADNEQFF

J: TRBJ1-2
V: TRBV10-1
size: NA
CDR3: CASSEPSDRSGYTF

J: TRBJ1-1
V: TRBV7-2
size: few
CDR3: CASSEWGQVNTEAFF

J: TRBJ1-2
V: TRBV7-2
size: few
CDR3: CASSYDRGGDGYTF

J: TRBJ1-5
V: TRBV28
size: NA
CDR3: CASSFSGWEPQHF

J: TRBJ1-1
V: TRBV7-8
size: NA
CDR3: CASSLAQSQAFF

J: TRBJ1-2
V: TRBV10-3
size: NA
CDR3: CATRTDPNYGYTF